This T cell receptor (beta chain) stems from a study of OX40 agonist ivuxolimab in advanced cancers. Study background: Intravenous ivuxolimab was administered to patients every 2 weeks at 0.01 to 10 mg/kg. Dose-escalation subjects each had hepatocellular carcinoma, melanoma, renal cell or head and neck cancer. General study results and limits: Relative to CD4+ cells, CD8+ T cells on average had more expanded clones.

Points on this clone: Its antigen remains unidentified.

The repertoire was sequenced with immunoSEQ multiplex PCR; TCRdb's copy has only in-frame clones and lacks some. Among 75,000 to 80,000 clones listed, approximately 95% were seen once. The CDR3 extends over 16 amino acids. The V gene's germline CDR1 is MNHEY and CDR2 SVGAGI. V lost 0 bases to trimming and J lost 0 bases, with 8 bases between them. The material was CD4+ or CD8+ T cells sorted from blood, obtained in a trial of the OX40 agonist ivuxolimab. The TCR originated in an adult with an advanced solid tumor such as melanoma, head and neck, liver or kidney cancer. The chain combines TRBV6-5 with TRBJ1-4, with D uncertain. Here the CDR3 DNA reads TGTGCCAGCAGTTACTCGAAATGGTCAACTAATGAAAAACTGTTTTTT. This sequence encodes CASSYSKWSTNEKLFF.